Each of the 28 T cell receptor beta chains below was sequenced from the same sample in a study of cytotoxic CD8 clonotypes in ibrutinib-treated CLL. Sequenced by immunoSEQ multiplex PCR; TCRdb stores in-frame clones only, minus some. The sample lists around 200,000 clones; 79% were seen once. The sequencing here drew on PBMCs, taken after 12 months of ibrutinib treatment. The receptors derive from a human donor with chronic lymphocytic leukemia.

J is TRBJ1-5 and V is TRBV4-1; no definite D call. Germline CDR1 MGHRA, CDR2 YSYEKL. Trimming cost V 1 base and J 1 base, with 14 bases left between them. This CDR3 comprises 17 residues. The CDR3 DNA reads TGCGCCAGCAGCCAAGTGGTGGTCAGTGGGAGCAATCAGCCCCAGCATTTT. The encoded protein is CASSQVVVSGSNQPQHF.

The rearrangement joins TRBV30 to TRBJ2-5; 7 nucleotides match TRBD1. Germline V lookup: CDR1 GTSNPN, CDR2 SVGIG (reference sequence). This CDR3 contains 14 residues. V lost 1 base to trimming and J lost 1 base; unmatched junction nucleotides: 3. The CDR3 loop is CAWSGTGPQETQYF. CDR3 nucleotide sequence: TGTGCCTGGAGTGGGACAGGCCCCCAAGAGACCCAGTACTTC.

The chain is built from TRBV6-5 and TRBJ2-7; D call uncertain. The CDR3 has 12 amino acids. V shed 2 bases and J shed 4 bases, with 6 bases lying between them. Germline V gives CDR1 MNHEY, CDR2 SVGAGI. In DNA, the CDR3 is TGTGCCAGCAGTTACACGGGTTACGAGCAGTACTTC. Its protein is CASSYTGYEQYF.

This clone was seen just once. The limits of the CDR3 on the DNA are not certain, so only TCRdb's listed CDR3 is given. V is TRBV7-9 and J is TRBJ2-2; the table calls TRBD1, which could not be checked here. The germline CDR1 and CDR2 sequences are SEHNR and FQNEAQ (reference sequence). From its first to its last residue, the CDR3 has 17 amino acids. The CDR3: CASSPDRMGRRAGELFF.

The V gene is TRBV5-4, the J gene TRBJ2-7; possibly TRBD1 for D (6 bases). The CDR3 has 19 amino acids. The germline CDR1 and CDR2 sequences are SGHNT and YYREEE (reference sequence). V was pared by 2 bases and J by 2 bases, with 26 bases between. CDR3 in amino acids: CASSFGPEQWAGATYEQYF. CDR3 sequence (DNA): TGTGCCAGCAGCTTTGGGCCGGAACAATGGGCAGGGGCAACCTACGAGCAGTACTTC.

This clone has only one observation. The V gene is TRBV27, the J gene TRBJ2-4; D is perhaps TRBD1 (5 bases). The CDR3 extends over 14 amino acids. Per the germline V gene, CDR1 is MNHEY and CDR2 is SMNVEV (reference sequence). Trimming removed 2 bases from V and 10 bases from J, with 15 bases in between. In DNA form, the CDR3 reads TGTGCCAGCAGTTTAGTAACTGGGGCACGGATTCAGTACTTC. Its protein is CASSLVTGARIQYF.

The gene calls are TRBV29-1 and TRBJ1-1; D gene unclear. Germline CDR1 and CDR2: SQVTM and ANQGSEA. Trimming cost V 6 bases and J 8 bases, with 16 bases left between them. The CDR3 runs to 12 residues. CDR3 bases: TGCAGCGTCCGCCTGGTTGAAGCCGAAGCTTTCTTT. Translation gives CSVRLVEAEAFF.

The chain is built from TRBV14 and TRBJ2-1; tentative D call: TRBD2 (5 bases). Per the germline V gene, CDR1 is SGHDN and CDR2 is FVKESK. The CDR3 totals 14 residues. The ends were cut back, 4 bases at V and 5 bases at J, with 12 bases in the middle. The CDR3 region has the DNA TGTGCCAGCAGCCCCCTGACGGGGAACAATGAGCAGTTCTTC. It codes for CASSPLTGNNEQFF.

The chain combines TRBV6-1 with TRBJ2-5; 7 positions agree with TRBD2. Losses at the gene ends were 2 bases for V and 5 bases for J; bases not matched to a gene: 8. CDR3 size: 15 residues. Germline V lookup: CDR1 MNHNS, CDR2 SASEGT. The CDR3: CASSEQASGRETQYF. DNA for the CDR3: TGTGCCAGCAGTGAACAGGCTAGCGGCCGGGAGACCCAGTACTTC.

V gene TRBV5-1 combines with J gene TRBJ2-3; 7 bases are shared with TRBD1. Trimming took 4 bases from V and 0 from J; bases not matched to a gene: 5. Germline-derived CDR1 and CDR2 are SGHRS and YFSETQ. This CDR3 has 15 amino acids. The DNA of the CDR3 is TGCGCCAGCAGCCCCGGGACAGCTAGCACAGATACGCAGTATTTT. Its protein is CASSPGTASTDTQYF.

V and J are TRBV19 and TRBJ2-1, with D perhaps matching TRBD1 (5 bases). The germline gives CDR1 LNHDA, CDR2 SQIVND (reference sequence). V lost 7 bases and J lost 7, with 17 bases in between. The CDR3 totals 14 residues. The CDR3 DNA sequence: TGTGCCAGTACAAAGGGGTCAGCGTTTAATGAGCAGTTCTTC. This gives the protein CASTKGSAFNEQFF.

The chain carries TRBV5-1 and TRBJ1-2, with D perhaps TRBD1 (6 bases). The CDR3 is made up of 15 amino acids. Germline V gene data show CDR1 as SGHRS and CDR2 as YFSETQ. V shed 1 base and J shed 5 bases, with 15 bases lying between them. The CDR3 region has the DNA TGCGCCAGCAGCTTGTCTGGACAGTTCTCTTATGGCTACACCTTC. Amino acids: CASSLSGQFSYGYTF. The variable domain in full, completed from reference TRBV5-1 and TRBJ1-2, reads KAGVTQTPRYLIKTRGQQVTLSCSPISGHRSVSWYQQTPGQGLQFLFEYFSETQRNKGNFPGRFSGRQFSNSRSEMNVSTLELGDSALYLCASSLSGQFSYGYTFGSGTRLTVV.

A word on this clone: This CDR3 is also generated by other DNA sequences in the sample. The CDR3 reads CSARQNTGELFF. The CDR3 nucleotides are TGCAGCGCAAGGCAGAACACCGGGGAGCTGTTTTTT. The chain couples TRBV29-1 to TRBJ2-2; D unclear. CDR1 is SQVTM and CDR2 is ANQGSEA in the germline V gene. The CDR3 length is 12 residues. The ends were cut back, 7 bases at V and 1 base at J, with 7 bases in the middle.

The genes are TRBV6-5 and TRBJ1-1; D is unresolved. V was trimmed by 4 bases and J by 4 bases, leaving 10 bases between them. CDR3 length: 13 amino acids. The V gene's germline CDR1 is MNHEY and CDR2 SVGAGI. For the CDR3, the DNA is TGTGCCAGCAGTTCACAATTGGGCACTGAAGCTTTCTTT. It encodes CASSSQLGTEAFF.

The chain couples TRBV18 to TRBJ2-7; weak D call: TRBD2 (6 bases). Germline values: CDR1 KGHSH, CDR2 LQKENI. The ends were cut back, 1 base at V and 3 bases at J, with 10 bases in the middle. The CDR3 sequence is 14 residues long. The CDR3 bases are TGTGCCAGCTCACCACAGGGGAGGAACTACGAGCAGTACTTC. Its translation is CASSPQGRNYEQYF.

The rearrangement links TRBV6-4 to TRBJ2-2, with D maybe TRBD1 (6 bases). CDR1 MRHNA and CDR2 SNTAGT come from the germline V gene. This CDR3 has 14 residues. Between the trimmed V and J ends, which lost 9 bases and 11 bases, there was a span of 22 bases. CDR3 sequence: CARPCSKGVGELFF. For the CDR3, the DNA is TGTGCCAGGCCCTGTTCGAAGGGGGTCGGAGAGCTGTTTTTT.

CDR3 protein: CASSLADNEKLFF. In DNA form, the CDR3 reads TGCGCCAGCAGCTTGGCAGATAATGAAAAACTGTTTTTT. The genes are TRBV5-1 and TRBJ1-4; no definite D call. CDR1 SGHRS and CDR2 YFSETQ come from the germline V gene. This CDR3 spans 13 amino acids. Trimming stripped 0 bases from V and 4 bases from J, with 4 bases between.

The chain carries TRBV7-2 and TRBJ2-5; D not resolved. The CDR3 covers 13 residues. Per the germline V gene, CDR1 is SGHTA and CDR2 is FQGNSA. V lost 1 base and J 9 bases, leaving 12 bases between the germline ends. The CDR3 loop reads CASSLDVMVAQYF. The CDR3 nucleotides read TGTGCCAGCAGCTTAGACGTGATGGTGGCCCAGTACTTC. The full variable domain, in which reference TRBV7-2 and TRBJ2-5 provide the parts outside the CDR3, is GAGVSQSPSNKVTEKGKDVELRCDPISGHTALYWYRQSLGQGLEFLIYFQGNSAPDKSGLPSDRFSAERTGGSVSTLTIQRTQQEDSAVYLCASSLDVMVAQYFGPGTRLLVL.

The chain joins TRBV5-4 to TRBJ2-4; TRBD2 matches at 7 bases. In germline, CDR1 is SGHNT, CDR2 YYREEE (reference sequence). Trimming cost V 2 bases and J 4 bases; bases outside gene matches: 3. The CDR3 length is 14 residues. The CDR3 protein is CASSFSRGKNIQYF. As DNA, the CDR3 is TGTGCCAGCAGCTTTTCGCGGGGGAAAAACATTCAGTACTTC.

The V and J genes are TRBV11-2 and TRBJ1-1, with a possible D match to TRBD1 (5 bases). The CDR3 loop spans 15 amino acids. Germline V gene data show CDR1 as SGHAT and CDR2 as FQNNGV. Trimming pared 0 bases from V and 7 bases from J, leaving 15 bases between. The CDR3 is CASSLDRGVTVEAFF. The DNA for the CDR3 is TGTGCCAGCAGCTTAGATAGAGGGGTGACAGTTGAAGCTTTCTTT.

The CDR3 protein is CASSPRTGGYQETQYF. DNA for the CDR3: TGTGCCAGCAGTCCACGGACAGGGGGGTACCAAGAGACCCAGTACTTC. The rearrangement joins TRBV25-1 to TRBJ2-5; 10 positions agree with TRBD1. J gave up 0 bases and V 5 bases, and 6 bases lay outside the gene matches. In germline, CDR1 is MGHDK, CDR2 SYGVNS. CDR3 length: 16 residues.

This chain joins TRBV19 and TRBJ1-2; D is ambiguous. The CDR3 runs to 13 residues. Germline values: CDR1 LNHDA, CDR2 SQIVND (reference sequence). V shed 3 bases and J shed 0 bases, with 5 bases lying between them. The CDR3 protein is CASSMLANYGYTF. CDR3 DNA: TGTGCCAGTAGTATGCTGGCTAACTATGGCTACACCTTC.

This chain links TRBV25-1 with TRBJ2-5; D might be TRBD1 (5 bases). Trimming pared 4 bases from V and 2 bases from J, leaving 11 bases between. Per germline, CDR1 MGHDK and CDR2 SYGVNS. The CDR3 has 14 residues. CDR3 loop: CASSVMGQQETQYF. The CDR3 coding sequence is TGTGCCAGCAGTGTAATGGGGCAGCAAGAGACCCAGTACTTC. The complete variable domain, with remaining parts taken from reference TRBV25-1 and TRBJ2-5, reads EADIYQTPRYLVIGTGKKITLECSQTMGHDKMYWYQQDPGMELHLIHYSYGVNSTEKGDLSSESTVSRIRTEHFPLTLESARPSHTSQYLCASSVMGQQETQYFGPGTRLLVL.

The chain employs TRBV12-5 and TRBJ2-3, with 12 bases matching TRBD2. Germline CDR1 is LGHNT and CDR2 is FRNRAP. This CDR3 has 22 residues. The ends lost 0 bases at V and 1 base at J; junction bases unmatched: 17. The CDR3 DNA sequence: TGTGCTAGTGGTTTGGTACCCCCCCTTCTAGCGGGAGGGCAAGTGGGCACAGATACGCAGTATTTT. This gives the protein CASGLVPPLLAGGQVGTDTQYF.

The chain links TRBV4-2 to TRBJ1-1; D may be TRBD1 (5 bases). Germline V gives CDR1 LGHNA, CDR2 YNFKEQ. This CDR3 comprises 14 residues. Deletions cut 0 bases from V and 1 base from J, with 6 bases between. CDR3 sequence: CASSQDGGNTEAFF. The CDR3 coding sequence is TGTGCCAGCAGCCAAGATGGGGGGAACACTGAAGCTTTCTTT.

The chain has TRBV7-9 and TRBJ1-2, with a weak D call TRBD1 (5 bases). The CDR3 extends over 15 amino acids. Germline V gives CDR1 SEHNR, CDR2 FQNEAQ (reference sequence). V dropped 5 bases and J dropped 6 bases, with 19 bases sitting between them. The CDR3 DNA reads as TGTGCCAGCAGCCCCCTTAGATCCGGGACCGATGGCTACACCTTC. The encoded protein is CASSPLRSGTDGYTF.

This chain links TRBV21-1 with TRBJ2-5; TRBD2, the D gene given by the table, was not confirmed from the DNA. TRBV21-1 is a pseudogene. The CDR3 has 14 amino acids. CDR3 residues: CASSKTKYQETQYF. CDR3 nucleotides: TGTGCCAGCAGCAAGACTAAGTACCAAGAGACCCAGTACTTC.

This clone was observed a few times. This chain joins TRBV18 and TRBJ1-2; D is unresolved. The CDR3 covers 14 residues. Trimming removed 3 bases at V and 8 bases at J, with 16 bases between. Per the germline V gene, CDR1 is KGHSH and CDR2 is LQKENI. CDR3 coding DNA: TGTGCCAGCTCACCGCAGGAAAAGGTGGGAGGCTACACCTTC. It is translated as CASSPQEKVGGYTF.